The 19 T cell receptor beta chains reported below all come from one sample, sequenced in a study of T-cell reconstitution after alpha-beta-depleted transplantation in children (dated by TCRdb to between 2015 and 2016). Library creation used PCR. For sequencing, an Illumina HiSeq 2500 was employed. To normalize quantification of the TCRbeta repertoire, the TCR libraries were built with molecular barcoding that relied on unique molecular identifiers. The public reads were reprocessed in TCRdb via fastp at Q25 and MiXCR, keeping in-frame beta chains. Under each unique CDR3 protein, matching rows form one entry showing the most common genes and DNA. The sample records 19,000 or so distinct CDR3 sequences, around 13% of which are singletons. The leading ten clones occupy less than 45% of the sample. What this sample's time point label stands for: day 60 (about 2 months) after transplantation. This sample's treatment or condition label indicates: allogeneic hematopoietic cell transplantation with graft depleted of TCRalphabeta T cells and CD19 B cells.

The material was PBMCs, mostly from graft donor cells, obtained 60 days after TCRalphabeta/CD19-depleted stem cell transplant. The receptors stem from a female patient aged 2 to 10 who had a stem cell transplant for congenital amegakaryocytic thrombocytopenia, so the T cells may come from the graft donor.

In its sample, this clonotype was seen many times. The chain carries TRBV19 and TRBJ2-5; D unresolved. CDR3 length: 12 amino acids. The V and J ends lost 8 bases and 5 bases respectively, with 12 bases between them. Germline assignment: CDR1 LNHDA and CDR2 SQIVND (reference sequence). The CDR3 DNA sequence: TGTGCCAGTTCGAATACGCGGGAGACCCAGTACTTC. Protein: CASSNTRETQYF.

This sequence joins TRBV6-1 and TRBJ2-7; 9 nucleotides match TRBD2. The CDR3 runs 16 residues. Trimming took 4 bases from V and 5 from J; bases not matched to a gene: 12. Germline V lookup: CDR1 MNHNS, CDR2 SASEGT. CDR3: CASSGHWTSVVNEQYF. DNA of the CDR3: TGTGCCAGCAGTGGGCACTGGACTAGCGTTGTCAACGAGCAGTACTTC.

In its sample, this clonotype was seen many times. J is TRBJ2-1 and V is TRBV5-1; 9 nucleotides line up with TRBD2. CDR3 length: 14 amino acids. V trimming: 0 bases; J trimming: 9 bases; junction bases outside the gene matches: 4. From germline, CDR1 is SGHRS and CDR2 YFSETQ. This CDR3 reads CASSLDGLAFEQFF. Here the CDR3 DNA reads TGCGCCAGCAGCTTGGACGGACTAGCGTTTGAGCAGTTCTTC.

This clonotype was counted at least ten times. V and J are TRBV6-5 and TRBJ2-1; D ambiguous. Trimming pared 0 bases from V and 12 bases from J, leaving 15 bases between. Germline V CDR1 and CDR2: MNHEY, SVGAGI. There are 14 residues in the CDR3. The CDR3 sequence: CASSYSIRGVGQFF. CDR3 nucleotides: TGTGCCAGCAGTTACTCGATACGAGGTGTTGGGCAGTTCTTC.

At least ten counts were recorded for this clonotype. CDR3 amino acids: CASSWTGTGSGNTIYF. CDR3 coding DNA: TGCGCCAGCAGCTGGACCGGGACAGGGTCTGGAAACACCATATATTTT. The V gene is TRBV5-1, the J gene TRBJ1-3; TRBD1 agrees at 9 bases. Trimming at V came to 3 bases and at J to 1 base, leaving 5 bases not matched to a gene. CDR3 length equals 16 residues. Germline CDR1 reads SGHRS; CDR2 reads YFSETQ.

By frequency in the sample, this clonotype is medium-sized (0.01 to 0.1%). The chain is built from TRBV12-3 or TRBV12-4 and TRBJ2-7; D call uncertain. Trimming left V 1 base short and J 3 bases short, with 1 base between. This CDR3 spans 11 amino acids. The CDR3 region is CASSLGYEQYF. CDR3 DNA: TGTGCCAGCAGTTTAGGCTACGAGCAGTACTTC.

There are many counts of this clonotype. The CDR3 DNA reads TGCAGCCTCTCACTACTCCCGGGACTAGCCTACGAGCAGTACTTC. Protein product: CSLSLLPGLAYEQYF. J is TRBJ2-7 and V is TRBV20-1, with 8 bases matching TRBD2. CDR1 and CDR2 (germline): DFQATT, SNEGSKA (reference sequence). The CDR3 covers 15 residues.

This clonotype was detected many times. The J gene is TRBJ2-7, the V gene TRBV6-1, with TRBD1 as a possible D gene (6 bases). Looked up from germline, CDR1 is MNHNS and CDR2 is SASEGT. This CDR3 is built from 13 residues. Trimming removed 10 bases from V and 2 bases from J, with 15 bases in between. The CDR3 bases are TGTGCCACCCAGGACAGTCCGACCTACGAGCAGTACTTC. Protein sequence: CATQDSPTYEQYF.

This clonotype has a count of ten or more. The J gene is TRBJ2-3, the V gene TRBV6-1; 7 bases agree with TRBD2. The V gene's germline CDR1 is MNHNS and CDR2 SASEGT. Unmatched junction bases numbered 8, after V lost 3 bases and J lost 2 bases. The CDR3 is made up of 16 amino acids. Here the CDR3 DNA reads TGTGCCAGCAGTGACCCTTCTAGCGGCCTCACAGATACGCAGTATTTT. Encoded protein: CASSDPSSGLTDTQYF.

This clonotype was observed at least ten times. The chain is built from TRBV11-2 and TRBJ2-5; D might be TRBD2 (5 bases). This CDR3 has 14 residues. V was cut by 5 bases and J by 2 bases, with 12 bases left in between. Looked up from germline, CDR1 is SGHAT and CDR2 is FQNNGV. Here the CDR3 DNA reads TGTGCCAGCAGCCCGAGACTACGGCAAGAGACCCAGTACTTC. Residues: CASSPRLRQETQYF.

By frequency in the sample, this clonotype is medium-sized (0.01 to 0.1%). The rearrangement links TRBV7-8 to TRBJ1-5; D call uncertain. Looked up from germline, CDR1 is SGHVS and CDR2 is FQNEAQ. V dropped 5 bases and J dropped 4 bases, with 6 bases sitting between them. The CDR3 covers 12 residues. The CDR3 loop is CASSPRNQPQHF. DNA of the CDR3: TGTGCCAGCAGCCCCCGGAATCAGCCCCAGCATTTT.

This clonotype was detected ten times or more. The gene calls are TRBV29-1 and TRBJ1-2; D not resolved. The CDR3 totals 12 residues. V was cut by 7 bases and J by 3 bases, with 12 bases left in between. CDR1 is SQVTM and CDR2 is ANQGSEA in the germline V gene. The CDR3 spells CSAGLQDYGYTF. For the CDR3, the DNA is TGCAGCGCCGGGTTGCAAGACTATGGCTACACCTTC.

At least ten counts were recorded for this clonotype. The CDR3 sequence: CASSLSGRSTGELFF. The CDR3 DNA sequence: TGTGCCAGCAGCCTTAGCGGGAGAAGCACCGGGGAGCTGTTTTTT. The chain carries TRBV7-6 and TRBJ2-2, with 9 positions matching TRBD2. The germline gives CDR1 SGHVS, CDR2 FNYEAQ. Trimming took 5 bases from V and 4 from J; bases not matched to a gene: 5. The CDR3 is 15 residues long.

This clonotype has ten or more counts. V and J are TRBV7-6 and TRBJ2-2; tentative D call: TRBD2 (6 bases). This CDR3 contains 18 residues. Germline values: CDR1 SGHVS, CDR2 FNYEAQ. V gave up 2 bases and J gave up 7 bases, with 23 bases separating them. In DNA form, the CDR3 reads TGTGCCAGCAGCTTAAAGAGGTCCGGACTACTTTTGAACGGGGAGCTGTTTTTT. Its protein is CASSLKRSGLLLNGELFF.

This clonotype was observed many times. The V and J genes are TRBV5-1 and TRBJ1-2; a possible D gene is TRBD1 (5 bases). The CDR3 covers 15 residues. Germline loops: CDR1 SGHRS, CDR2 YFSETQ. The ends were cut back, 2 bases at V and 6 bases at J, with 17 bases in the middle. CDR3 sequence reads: CASSFSPLGADGYTF. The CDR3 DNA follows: TGCGCCAGCAGCTTTTCCCCACTCGGGGCGGATGGCTACACCTTC.

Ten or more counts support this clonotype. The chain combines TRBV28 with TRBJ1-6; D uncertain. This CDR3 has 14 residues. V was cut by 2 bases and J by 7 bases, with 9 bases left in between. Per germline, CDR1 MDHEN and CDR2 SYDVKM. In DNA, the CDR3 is TGTGCCAGCAGTTTAATCCGGGGAAATTCACCCCTCCACTTT. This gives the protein CASSLIRGNSPLHF.

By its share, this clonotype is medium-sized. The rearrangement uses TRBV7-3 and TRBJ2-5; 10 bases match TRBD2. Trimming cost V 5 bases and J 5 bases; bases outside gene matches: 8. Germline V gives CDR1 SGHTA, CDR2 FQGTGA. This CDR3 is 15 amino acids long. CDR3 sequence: CASSHLAGDLETQYF. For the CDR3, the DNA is TGTGCCAGCAGCCACCTAGCGGGAGATCTTGAGACCCAGTACTTC.

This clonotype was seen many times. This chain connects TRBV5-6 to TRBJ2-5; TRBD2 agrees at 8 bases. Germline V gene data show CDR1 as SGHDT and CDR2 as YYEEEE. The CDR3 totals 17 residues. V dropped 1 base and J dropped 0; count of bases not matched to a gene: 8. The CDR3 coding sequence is TGTGCCAGCAGCTTGAGTACGTCTAGCGGGTACCAAGAGACCCAGTACTTC. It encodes CASSLSTSSGYQETQYF.

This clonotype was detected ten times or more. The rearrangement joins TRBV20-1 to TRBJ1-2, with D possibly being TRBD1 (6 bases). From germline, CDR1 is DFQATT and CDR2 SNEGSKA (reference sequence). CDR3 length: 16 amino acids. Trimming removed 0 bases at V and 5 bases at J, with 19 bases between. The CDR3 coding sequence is TGCAGTGCTAGAGATGAAAGGCAGGGGCCCGGGTATGGCTACACCTTC. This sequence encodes CSARDERQGPGYGYTF.